The source of this TCR beta chain is a study of blood T cell repertoires in COVID-19. In the study's own analysis: Amplifying reference gene primers gave estimates of nucleated cell counts. The assay was immunoSEQ multiplex PCR, and TCRdb's table has in-frame clones only and misses some. V and J calls and clone size are given by that table; D and trimming were obtained from the DNA. The data show 90,000 to 100,000 clones, approximately 89% seen once. CDR1 is SNHLY, CDR2 FYNNEI, per germline. The CDR3 covers 15 residues. Between the trimmed V and J ends, which lost 8 bases and 4 bases, there was a span of 20 bases.

The chain combines TRBV2 with TRBJ1-1; D possibly corresponds to TRBD1 (5 bases). The specimen sequenced was peripheral blood. This TCR was recovered from a man aged 50-59 years with acute or convalescent COVID-19. The CDR3 bases are TGTGCCAGCTCCTCAAGTAAGGGGTTGACCACTGAAGCTTTCTTT. Translated: CASSSSKGLTTEAFF.